Listed below are T cell receptor beta chains from one sample, sequenced in a study of cytomegalovirus exposure and HLA in healthy donors. Profiling relied on immunoSEQ multiplex PCR, and the TCRdb table lists in-frame clones only, not all of them. The table has 120,000 or so clones, 77% seen once. Input material: PBMCs. These receptor sequences come from a man aged 18 to 29 in good health and CMV-seropositive. Both conserved end residues are part of each CDR3. D genes are given only for firm matches. The size field is filled for only some rows; it gives once, few, many or a size class.

cdr3_nt cdr3_aa clone_size j_call v_call d_call
TGTGCCAGCAGCTGGGGGCCCTACAATGAGCAGTTCTTC CASSWGPYNEQFF NA TRBJ2-1 TRBV7-2 NA
TGTGCCAGCAGTTTGTCCTGGCGGAGGGGAAGACCTTCTGGAAACACCATATATTTT CASSLSWRRGRPSGNTIYF NA TRBJ1-3 TRBV28 NA
TGTGCCAGCAGCCACGGGACTAGCGGGACATTGGACGATGAGCAGTTCTTC CASSHGTSGTLDDEQFF NA TRBJ2-1 TRBV11-2 TRBD2
TGTGCCAGCAGTTCCCCCCCTACAGCCTCCTACGAGCAGTACTTC CASSSPPTASYEQYF NA TRBJ2-7 TRBV28 NA
TGCGCCAGCAGTACTGGACAGGAATTCCAGCCCCAGCATTTT CASSTGQEFQPQHF NA TRBJ1-5 TRBV10-2 TRBD1
TGCGCCAGCCACCAGGGAACCTACAATGAGCAGTTCTTC CASHQGTYNEQFF NA TRBJ2-1 TRBV5-1 NA
TGTGCCAGCAGCGTAGCTGAGGGGACAGACAGGGGCTACACCTTC CASSVAEGTDRGYTF few TRBJ1-2 TRBV9 TRBD1
TGTGCCAGCAGCTCAGGGACAGCCTACGAGCAGTACTTC CASSSGTAYEQYF NA TRBJ2-7 TRBV13 TRBD1
TGTGCCAGCAGCACACCGGGACTAGGTAGCACAGATACGCAGTATTTT CASSTPGLGSTDTQYF NA TRBJ2-3 TRBV5-6 TRBD2
TGTGCCAGCAGTCTCTCCGGGACAGAGAATCAGCCCCAGCATTTT CASSLSGTENQPQHF NA TRBJ1-5 TRBV27 TRBD1
TGTGCCAGCTCACCCACCCCGGGACTTAGCAATCAGCCCCAGCATTTT CASSPTPGLSNQPQHF NA TRBJ1-5 TRBV18 NA
TGCGCCAGCAGCCCCGGGGTGGGAGATACGCAGTATTTT CASSPGVGDTQYF few TRBJ2-3 TRBV5-1 NA
TGTGCCAGCAGCTTACGACCTGGACAGGGGGCGTCTGAGCAGTTCTTC CASSLRPGQGASEQFF few TRBJ2-1 TRBV7-9 TRBD1
TGTGCCAGCAGCTTAACACACTCCTACGAGCAGTACTTC CASSLTHSYEQYF NA TRBJ2-7 TRBV5-5 NA
TGTGCCACCAGTAAAGACAGGGTTTATTCACCCCTCCACTTT CATSKDRVYSPLHF NA TRBJ1-6 TRBV15 TRBD1
TGTGCCAGTAGCGCGGGAGTTGCCTACAATGAGCAGTTCTTC CASSAGVAYNEQFF NA TRBJ2-1 TRBV19 TRBD2
TGTGCCAGTAGTGAGTACAGGGGTGGAGGTACTGAAGCTTTCTTT CASSEYRGGGTEAFF NA TRBJ1-1 TRBV19 TRBD1
TGTGCCAGCAGTTTCGCCGGGACAGCCACCGGGGAGCTGTTTTTT CASSFAGTATGELFF NA TRBJ2-2 TRBV27 TRBD1
TGCGCCAGCAGCCTCCGGAGGGGTCCTTACGAGCAGTACTTC CASSLRRGPYEQYF NA TRBJ2-7 TRBV5-1 NA
TGCGCCAGCAGCTTGGGGACCTACAGGGATGAAGCTTTCTTT CASSLGTYRDEAFF NA TRBJ1-1 TRBV5-1 NA
TGTGCCAGCAGTTCGCCCTCATTAGTGGACCCTAGGGGCGAGCAGTACTTC CASSSPSLVDPRGEQYF NA TRBJ2-7 TRBV28 NA
TGCAGCGTTGGGCGGCAGATGAACACCGGGGAGCTGTTTTTT CSVGRQMNTGELFF NA TRBJ2-2 TRBV29-1 NA
TGTGCCAGCTCAACGGGACAAGAGACCCAGTACTTC CASSTGQETQYF NA TRBJ2-5 TRBV18 NA
TGTGCCAGCAGTGATGGGAGGGGCACAGATACGCAGTATTTT CASSDGRGTDTQYF NA TRBJ2-3 TRBV2 TRBD2
TGTGTTCAGTACCTCGACCGGGGGGGCTATGGCTACACCTTC CVQYLDRGGYGYTF NA TRBJ1-2 TRBV19 NA
TGTGCCAGCAGCTCCTTCCAAGAGACCCAGTACTTC CASSSFQETQYF NA TRBJ2-5 TRBV5-6 NA
TGTGCCAGCAGTGCCCGACAGGAGGATGAAAAACTGTTTTTT CASSARQEDEKLFF few TRBJ1-4 TRBV28 NA
TGTGCCAGTAGTGCGTGGGACAGTGGAAACACCATATATTTT CASSAWDSGNTIYF NA TRBJ1-3 TRBV19 TRBD1
TGTGCCAGCAGTGGGTGGGGGCGGGAGTCCTACGAGCAGTACTTC CASSGWGRESYEQYF NA TRBJ2-7 TRBV25-1 NA
TGTGCCAGCAGTATCTTCCGCACAGATACGCAGTATTTT CASSIFRTDTQYF NA TRBJ2-3 TRBV28 NA
TGTGCCAGCAGCCCCGGACAGCCGAACACTGAAGCTTTCTTT CASSPGQPNTEAFF few TRBJ1-1 TRBV6-5 NA
TGTGCCAGCAGCCCGGCGGGGGGCGGCATATACAGTCAGTACTTC CASSPAGGGIYSQYF NA TRBJ2-4 TRBV5-5 TRBD2
TGTGCCAGTAGTCAGGGCAGTCAGCCCCAGCATTTT CASSQGSQPQHF few TRBJ1-5 TRBV19 NA
TGTGCCAGCAGGGTCGGACAGCCCCCTGAAGCTTTCTTT CASRVGQPPEAFF NA TRBJ1-1 TRBV27 NA
TGTGCCAGTAATCGGGAGGGAGGATACAATGAGCAGTTCTTC CASNREGGYNEQFF NA TRBJ2-1 TRBV19 TRBD2
TGTGCCAGTACCTTTGCAGGGGCCTACAATGAGCAGTTCTTC CASTFAGAYNEQFF NA TRBJ2-1 TRBV19 NA
TGTGCCAGCAGTCCGCCCGGGACAGCCACAGCAGATACGCAGTATTTT CASSPPGTATADTQYF NA TRBJ2-3 TRBV6-6 TRBD1
TGTGCCAGCAGTTTGGCGGGAGAGGGGTACGAGCAGTACTTC CASSLAGEGYEQYF few TRBJ2-7 TRBV28 TRBD2
TGCGCCAGCAGCTTCGATACAACAGGGAAGAGCGAGCAGTACTTC CASSFDTTGKSEQYF few TRBJ2-7 TRBV5-1 NA
TGTGCCAGCATCGATATGAGCTCTGGAAACACCATATATTTT CASIDMSSGNTIYF many TRBJ1-3 TRBV27 NA
TGTGCCAGTAGTCCAACCCCGGACAGGGGAGATAATCAGCCCCAGCATTTT CASSPTPDRGDNQPQHF NA TRBJ1-5 TRBV19 TRBD1
TGCGCCAGCAGCCACCTGGGGGAGGGAGAGGTAGAGGGCTACACCTTC CASSHLGEGEVEGYTF NA TRBJ1-2 TRBV4-1 NA
TGTGCCAGTAGTATCTTTGGGCAGGGTACTAGCACAGATACGCAGTATTTT CASSIFGQGTSTDTQYF NA TRBJ2-3 TRBV19 NA
TGTGCCAGCAGCCCCCACGACTTTATCTATGAGCAGTTCTTC CASSPHDFIYEQFF NA TRBJ2-1 TRBV9 NA
TGTGCCAGCAGCCTATCAGGACAGGGAGCCACCTACGAGCAGTACTTC CASSLSGQGATYEQYF few TRBJ2-7 TRBV27 TRBD1
TGTGCCAGCAGCCCGATCTCAGGCTATGGCTACACCTTC CASSPISGYGYTF NA TRBJ1-2 TRBV14 NA